This T cell receptor (beta chain) is drawn from a study of T cell responses to AZD1222 COVID-19 vaccine. Sequencing used immunoSEQ multiplex PCR; TCRdb keeps in-frame clones, though not all of them. This table has 80,000 or so clones, roughly 86% appearing once. Regarding this clone: Its antigen is not identified.

Study results and caveats: Nearly half of spike-specific TCRs reportedly go after variant regions that carry no mutations. Repertoire collection took place solely once the T cell response had peaked.

The CDR3 spans 14 residues. V was clipped by 4 bases and J by 3 bases; unmatched bases: 7. Germline CDR1 is SGHRS and CDR2 is YFSETQ. The chain couples TRBV5-1 to TRBJ2-7; the match to TRBD1 covers 7 bases. The sequencing here drew on peripheral blood, taken on day 0 of MenACWY control vaccination. This TCR came from an adult in good health. The CDR3 here is CASSQRQGHYEQYF. In DNA, the CDR3 is TGCGCCAGCAGCCAACGACAGGGCCACTACGAGCAGTACTTC.